This T cell receptor (beta chain) was obtained from a study of beta chain features in type 1 diabetes. This CDR3 is built from 17 residues. The junction had 6 bases not matched to a gene; V was cut back by 2 bases and J by 0 bases. Germline CDR1 GTSNPN, CDR2 SVGIG (reference sequence). Expressed TCRB transcripts got sequenced, as all isolated RNA was reverse transcribed. The data were produced by immunoSEQ multiplex PCR, yet TCRdb's version contains in-frame clones alone and is incomplete. The repertoire has around 250,000 clones, roughly 13% of them found once; the top ten carry about 0.02%. It was via CD45RO/CCR7/CD25/CD127/CD95/CD27 that CD4+ naive, central memory, regulatory and stem cell-like memory cells were sorted. As concerns this clone: The antigen is not known.

Study-wide points: Small HLA sub-analyses could not settle whether HLA shapes TCRB rearrangement. Moderately but significantly shorter TCRB CDR3s were found in Type 1 diabetes patients in all four CD4+ subsets. The naive, central memory and Treg TCRB repertoires looked more alike in patients than they did in healthy donors.

Sequencing input: naive CD4+ T cells from blood. This chain links TRBV30 with TRBJ2-2; 10 positions match TRBD2. This clonotype was obtained from a young man with type 1 diabetes. Here the CDR3 reads CAWSSPGLATNTGELFF. CDR3 bases: TGTGCCTGGAGTTCCCCGGGACTAGCGACGAACACCGGGGAGCTGTTTTTT. Full variable domain (rest looked up from reference TRBV30 and TRBJ2-2): SQTIHQWPATLVQPVGSPLSLECTVEGTSNPNLYWYRQAAGRGLQLLFYSVGIGQISSEVPQNLSASRPQDRQFILSSKKLLLSDSGFYLCAWSSPGLATNTGELFFGEGSRLTVL.